This is a list of T cell receptor beta chains from one sample in a study of spatial heterogeneity in lung cancer. One entry per CDR3 protein results from TCRdb running MiXCR on the 5' RACE reads. Here the sample spans about 21,000 distinct CDR3 sequences, approximately 4.6% being singletons. The input for sequencing was PBMCs, taken at surgery. All receptors come from a male donor with early-stage non-small cell lung cancer. Each CDR3 is given with its conserved first and last residue. A D gene is named only where the DNA matches it firmly. Clone size, where shown, is once, few, many, or a class for clones that have expanded.

size: few
J: TRBJ1-4
D: -
V: TRBV5-1
DNA: TGCGCCAGCAGCTTGGGGTTGATGGGGGACGAAAAACTGTTTTTT
CDR3: CASSLGLMGDEKLFF

size: many
J: TRBJ2-7
D: -
V: TRBV7-2
DNA: TGTGCCAGCAGCTCCCAAGGTCTAGCCCTAGGCGAGCAGTACTTC
CDR3: CASSSQGLALGEQYF

size: many
J: TRBJ2-2
D: -
V: TRBV7-7
DNA: TGTGCTAGCAGCCCCGGGCGGGCGAACACCGGGGAGCTGTTTTTT
CDR3: CASSPGRANTGELFF

size: many
J: TRBJ2-7
D: TRBD1
V: TRBV5-5
DNA: TGTGCCAGCAGCCACCCGGACAGGGTCTACGAGCAGTACTTC
CDR3: CASSHPDRVYEQYF

size: many
J: TRBJ2-4
D: -
V: TRBV20-1
DNA: TGCAGTGCTAAAGATCAGTCTGTCCCGGACATTCAGTACTTC
CDR3: CSAKDQSVPDIQYF

size: many
J: TRBJ2-7
D: -
V: TRBV28
DNA: TGTGCCAGCAGTTTGCAGGGTCCCTACGAGCAGTACTTC
CDR3: CASSLQGPYEQYF

size: many
J: TRBJ2-3
D: -
V: TRBV2
DNA: TGTGCCAGCAGTGAAGCCGGGGTTAGCACAGATACGCAGTATTTT
CDR3: CASSEAGVSTDTQYF

size: many
J: TRBJ1-1
D: -
V: TRBV28
DNA: TGTGCCAGCAATCAAGGACGCCGAGGGAACACTGAAGCTTTCTTT
CDR3: CASNQGRRGNTEAFF

size: many
J: TRBJ2-3
D: TRBD1
V: TRBV29-1
DNA: TGCAGCGTTGGGGACAGGGGCCCAGATACGCAGTATTTT
CDR3: CSVGDRGPDTQYF

size: medium-sized
J: TRBJ2-7
D: -
V: TRBV29-1
DNA: TGCAGCGTGCCAAACCCCGACAGGTTCGGCGAGCAGTACTTC
CDR3: CSVPNPDRFGEQYF

size: many
J: TRBJ2-5
D: TRBD2
V: TRBV6-6
DNA: TGTGCCAGCAGTTACGGCAGTAGCGGGAGCCTGAGGGAGACCCAGTACTTC
CDR3: CASSYGSSGSLRETQYF

size: many
J: TRBJ1-2
D: -
V: TRBV11-2
DNA: TGTGCCAGCAGCTTTTTCCGGACCCGAAGAGATGGCTACACCTTC
CDR3: CASSFFRTRRDGYTF

size: -
J: TRBJ2-5
D: -
V: TRBV5-1
DNA: TGCGCCAGCAGCCACCCACCGGAGACCCAGTACTTC
CDR3: CASSHPPETQYF

size: many
J: TRBJ1-5
D: -
V: TRBV24-1
DNA: TGTGCCACCAGTGCCCTGGAGGCAGGGCAAATAAGCAATCAGCCCCAGCATTTT
CDR3: CATSALEAGQISNQPQHF

size: many
J: TRBJ1-5
D: TRBD1
V: TRBV20-1
DNA: TGCAGTGCAAAGGAGGACAGGGGAAGCCAGCCCCAGCATTTT
CDR3: CSAKEDRGSQPQHF

size: many
J: TRBJ2-1
D: -
V: TRBV6-2/TRBV6-3
DNA: TGTGCCAGCATCCCAGAGGGGGGAAATGAGCAGTTCTTC
CDR3: CASIPEGGNEQFF